This entry is about one T cell receptor beta chain. Its antigen is still unknown. Per the germline V gene, CDR1 is DFQATT and CDR2 is SNEGSKA (reference sequence). The CDR3 spans 13 residues. The V end lost 6 bases, the J end lost 5 bases, and 17 bases lay between the germline ends. The data were taken from a study of response to subunit inactivated influenza vaccine. TCRdb re-called the RT-PCR reads with MiXCR, one entry per CDR3 protein. The table lists 500,000 to 600,000 distinct CDR3 sequences, 11% to 15% of them singletons, with around 10% in the top ten. Regarding the study as a whole: Seasonal influenza vaccination, on each occasion, was suggested by the authors to recruit few new T cells.

Sequencing was performed on PBMCs from blood, taken about 11 days after vaccination. V and J are TRBV20-1 and TRBJ2-7; TRBD1 or TRBD2 may be the D gene (7 bases each). This TCR was recovered from a man aged 45-65 years who received an inactivated influenza vaccine. Written as DNA, the CDR3 is TGCAGTGCCCCCCCGACAGGGAGGGACGAGCAGTACTTC. This gives the protein CSAPPTGRDEQYF.